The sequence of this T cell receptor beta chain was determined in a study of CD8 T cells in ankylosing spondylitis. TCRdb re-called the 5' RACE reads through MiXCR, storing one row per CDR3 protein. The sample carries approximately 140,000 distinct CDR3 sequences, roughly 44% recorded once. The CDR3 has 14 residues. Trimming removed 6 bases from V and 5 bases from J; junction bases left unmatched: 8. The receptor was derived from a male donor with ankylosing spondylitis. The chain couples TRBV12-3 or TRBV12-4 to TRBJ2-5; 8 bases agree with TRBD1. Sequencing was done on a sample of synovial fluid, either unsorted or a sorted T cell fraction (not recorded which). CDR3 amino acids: CASRPGGGYETQYF. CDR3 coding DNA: TGTGCCAGCAGGCCAGGGGGCGGGTATGAGACCCAGTACTTC.